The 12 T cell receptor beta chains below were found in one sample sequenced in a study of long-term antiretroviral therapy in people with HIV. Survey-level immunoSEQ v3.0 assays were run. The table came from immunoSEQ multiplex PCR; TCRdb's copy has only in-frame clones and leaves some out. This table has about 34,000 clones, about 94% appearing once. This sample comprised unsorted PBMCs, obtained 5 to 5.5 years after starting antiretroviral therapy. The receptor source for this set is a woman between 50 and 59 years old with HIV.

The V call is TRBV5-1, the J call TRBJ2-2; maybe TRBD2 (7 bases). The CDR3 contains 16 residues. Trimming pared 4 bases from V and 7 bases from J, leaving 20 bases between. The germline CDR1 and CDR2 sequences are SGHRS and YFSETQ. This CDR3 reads CASSIVPGGLIGELFF. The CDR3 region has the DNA TGCGCCAGCAGCATCGTTCCGGGGGGCCTAATCGGGGAGCTGTTTTTT.

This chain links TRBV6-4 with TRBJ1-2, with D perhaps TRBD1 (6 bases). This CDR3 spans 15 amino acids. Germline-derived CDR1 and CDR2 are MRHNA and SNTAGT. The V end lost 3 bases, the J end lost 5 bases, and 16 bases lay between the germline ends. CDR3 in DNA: TGTGCCAGCAGTGAGACCGGGACAAGACCTTATGGCTACACCTTC. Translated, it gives CASSETGTRPYGYTF.

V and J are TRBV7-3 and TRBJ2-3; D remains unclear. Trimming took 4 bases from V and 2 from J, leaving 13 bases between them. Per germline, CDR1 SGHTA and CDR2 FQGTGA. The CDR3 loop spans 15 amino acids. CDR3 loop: CASSSDSFNTDTQYF. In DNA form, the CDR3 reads TGTGCCAGCAGCTCCGACTCGTTTAACACAGATACGCAGTATTTT.

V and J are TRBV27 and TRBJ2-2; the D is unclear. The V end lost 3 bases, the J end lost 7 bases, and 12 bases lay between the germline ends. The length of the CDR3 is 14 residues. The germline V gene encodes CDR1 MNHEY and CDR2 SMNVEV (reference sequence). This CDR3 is CASSLVEFGGELFF. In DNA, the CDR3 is TGTGCCAGCAGTTTGGTGGAATTCGGCGGGGAGCTGTTTTTT.

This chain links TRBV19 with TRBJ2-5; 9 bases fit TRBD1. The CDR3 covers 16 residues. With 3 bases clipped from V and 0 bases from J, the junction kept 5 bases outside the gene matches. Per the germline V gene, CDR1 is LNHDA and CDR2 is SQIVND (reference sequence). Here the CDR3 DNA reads TGTGCCAGTAGTATTCTCGGGACAGGGAACCAAGAGACCCAGTACTTC. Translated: CASSILGTGNQETQYF.

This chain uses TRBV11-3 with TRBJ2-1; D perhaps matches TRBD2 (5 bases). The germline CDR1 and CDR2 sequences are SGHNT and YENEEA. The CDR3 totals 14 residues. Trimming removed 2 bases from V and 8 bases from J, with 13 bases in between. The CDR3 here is CASSLSGKLDEQFF. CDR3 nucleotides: TGTGCCAGCAGCTTATCGGGGAAATTGGATGAGCAGTTCTTC.

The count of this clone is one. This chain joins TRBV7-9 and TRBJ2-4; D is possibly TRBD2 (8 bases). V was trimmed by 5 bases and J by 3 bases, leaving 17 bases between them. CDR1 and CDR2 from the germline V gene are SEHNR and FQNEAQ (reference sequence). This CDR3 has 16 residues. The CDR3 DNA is TGTGCCAGCAGCGTCGACAGGGCGGGGGGCAAAAACATTCAGTACTTC. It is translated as CASSVDRAGGKNIQYF.

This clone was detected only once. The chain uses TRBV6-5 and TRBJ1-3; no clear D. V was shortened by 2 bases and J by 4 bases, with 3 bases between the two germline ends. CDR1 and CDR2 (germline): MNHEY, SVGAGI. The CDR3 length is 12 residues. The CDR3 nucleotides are TGTGCCAGCAGTTACAAGGGAAACACCATATATTTT. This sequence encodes CASSYKGNTIYF.

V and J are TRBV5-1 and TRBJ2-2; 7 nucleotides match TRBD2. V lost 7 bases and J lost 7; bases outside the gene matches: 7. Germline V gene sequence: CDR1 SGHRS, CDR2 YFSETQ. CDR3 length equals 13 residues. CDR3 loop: CASYQERGGELFF. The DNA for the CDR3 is TGCGCCAGCTATCAAGAGCGGGGCGGGGAGCTGTTTTTT.

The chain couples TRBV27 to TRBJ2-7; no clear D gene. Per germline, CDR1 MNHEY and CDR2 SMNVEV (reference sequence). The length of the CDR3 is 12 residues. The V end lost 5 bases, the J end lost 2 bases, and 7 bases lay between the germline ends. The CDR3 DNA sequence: TGTGCCAGCAGTCCCCACCCCTACGAGCAGTACTTC. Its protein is CASSPHPYEQYF.

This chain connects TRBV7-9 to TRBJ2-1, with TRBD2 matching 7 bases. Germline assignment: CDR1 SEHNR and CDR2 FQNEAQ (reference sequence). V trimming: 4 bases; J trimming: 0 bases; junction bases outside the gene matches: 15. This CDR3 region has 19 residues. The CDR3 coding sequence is TGTGCCAGCAGCTCCTTGCGGGCGGGGGTCCTCAGCTCCTACAATGAGCAGTTCTTC. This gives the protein CASSSLRAGVLSSYNEQFF.

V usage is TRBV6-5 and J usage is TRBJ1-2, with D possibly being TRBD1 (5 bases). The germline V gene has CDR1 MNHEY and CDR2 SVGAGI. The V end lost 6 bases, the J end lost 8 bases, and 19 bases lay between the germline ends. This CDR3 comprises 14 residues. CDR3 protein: CASSWTRGAQGYTF. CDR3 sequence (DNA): TGTGCCAGCAGCTGGACTCGTGGGGCGCAAGGCTACACCTTC.